This T cell receptor (beta chain) is drawn from a study of blood T cell repertoires in COVID-19. Study background: Material from acute and convalescent COVID-19 was sourced from the United States, Italy and Spain. Nucleic acid was either cDNA or gDNA, and it came from T cells, B-cell-depleted T cells, or PBMCs.

Looked up from germline, CDR1 is MNHEY and CDR2 is SVGAGI. CDR3 length: 15 residues. V lost 7 bases, J lost 0 bases, and 9 bases stayed unmatched. As handled by the study authors: Amplification from reference gene primers served as the basis for estimated nucleated cell counts. The protocol was immunoSEQ multiplex PCR, while the TCRdb copy is restricted to in-frame clones and leaves out a portion. V, J and clone size were drawn from that table, and D and trimming were deduced from the DNA. This table holds approximately 140,000 clones, about 85% found once. The chain recombines TRBV6-5 with TRBJ2-7, with TRBD1 identical over 7 bases. The sequenced sample consisted of peripheral blood. This sequence was found in a human donor in a cohort sampled during active COVID-19. The CDR3 nucleotides are TGTGCCAGCACCTGGGACAGTTATAGCTCCTACGAGCAGTACTTC. Translated, it gives CASTWDSYSSYEQYF.